A single sample is the source of the 21 T cell receptor beta chains below, sequenced in a study of blood T cell repertoires in COVID-19. Data came from immunoSEQ multiplex PCR; TCRdb stores just in-frame clones and leaves some out. The table records under 200,000 clones, around 90% of them present only once. The sample taken for sequencing was peripheral blood. The receptors stem from a man aged 60 to 75 with active or convalescent COVID-19.

This clone has only a few counts. The chain carries TRBV15 and TRBJ2-1, with 11 bases fitting TRBD2. Germline values: CDR1 LNHNV, CDR2 YYDKDF (reference sequence). Trimming at V came to 4 bases and at J to 6 bases, leaving 5 bases not matched to a gene. This CDR3 region has 15 residues. DNA of the CDR3: TGTGCCACCAGCAAATTAGCGGGGGGGCTCAATGAGCAGTTCTTC. Translating it yields CATSKLAGGLNEQFF. The whole variable domain, filled in from reference TRBV15 and TRBJ2-1, reads DAMVIQNPRYQVTQFGKPVTLSCSQTLNHNVMYWYQQKSSQAPKLLFHYYDKDFNNEADTPDNFQSRRPNTSFCFLDIRSPGLGDTAMYLCATSKLAGGLNEQFFGPGTRLTVL.

The genes are TRBV3-1 (or the pseudogene TRBV3-2) and TRBJ2-3; D is unresolved. Trimming took 4 bases from V and 6 from J, leaving 8 bases between them. The CDR3 is made up of 12 amino acids. In germline, CDR1 is LGHDT, CDR2 YNNKEL (reference sequence). The CDR3 loop reads CASSRSRDTQYF. In DNA form, the CDR3 reads TGTGCCAGCAGCCGCTCTAGGGATACGCAGTATTTT.

The chain has TRBV30 and TRBJ1-3; the match to TRBD1 covers 7 bases. The CDR3 has 17 amino acids. Germline CDR1 and CDR2: GTSNPN and SVGIG (reference sequence). With 0 bases clipped from V and 3 bases from J, the junction kept 11 bases outside the gene matches. The CDR3 bases are TGTGCCTGGAGTGTACAGGGGAATGATGGTGGTGGAAACACCATATATTTT. This gives the protein CAWSVQGNDGGGNTIYF.

The V call is TRBV2, the J call TRBJ2-3; the match to TRBD2 covers 7 bases. Germline V lookup: CDR1 SNHLY, CDR2 FYNNEI. This CDR3 has 15 residues. The ends lost 6 bases at V and 1 base at J; junction bases unmatched: 7. CDR3 nucleotides: TGTGCCAGCAGAGGGAGCGGGGACCGCACAGATACGCAGTATTTT. It yields the protein CASRGSGDRTDTQYF.

The chain uses TRBV5-1 and TRBJ2-5, with a tentative D call TRBD1 (6 bases). Trimming left V 4 bases short and J 3 bases short, with 13 bases between. Germline V gene lookup returns CDR1 SGHRS and CDR2 YFSETQ. CDR3 length: 14 residues. The CDR3 DNA reads as TGCGCCAGCAGCATCATACCAGGGGAAGAGACCCAGTACTTC. It specifies CASSIIPGEETQYF.

The chain couples TRBV4-1 to TRBJ1-2, with 9 bases fitting TRBD1. Losses at the gene ends were 2 bases for V and 4 bases for J; bases not matched to a gene: 5. The CDR3 runs 15 residues. CDR1 MGHRA and CDR2 YSYEKL come from the germline V gene. The CDR3 sequence: CASSQTQGATYGYTF. The CDR3, as DNA: TGCGCCAGCAGCCAAACACAGGGGGCTACCTATGGCTACACCTTC.

This clone was seen once. This sequence joins TRBV4-1 and TRBJ1-6, with D possibly being TRBD1 (5 bases). Trimming shortened V by 3 bases and J by 0 bases, and 9 bases separated the two germline ends. The CDR3 is 16 residues long. The germline CDR1 and CDR2 sequences are MGHRA and YSYEKL. Here the CDR3 reads CASSQGLSSYNSPLHF. CDR3 coding DNA: TGCGCCAGCAGCCAGGGACTTTCCTCCTATAATTCACCCCTCCACTTT.

J is TRBJ2-7 and V is TRBV7-2; D perhaps matches TRBD1 (6 bases). The CDR3 is 15 amino acids. Trimming pared 1 base from V and 0 bases from J, leaving 10 bases between. The germline gives CDR1 SGHTA, CDR2 FQGNSA. The CDR3 coding sequence is TGTGCCAGCAGCTTAGAGGCAGGGGCCTCCTACGAGCAGTACTTC. Amino acid sequence: CASSLEAGASYEQYF.

This clone is a singleton in its sample. This rearrangement joins TRBV7-9 to TRBJ1-2, with a tentative D call TRBD1 (5 bases). The CDR3 sequence is 15 residues long. The V end was cut by 1 base, the J end by 4 bases, with 13 bases between. Germline assignment: CDR1 SEHNR and CDR2 FQNEAQ (reference sequence). This CDR3 reads CASSLGFAGGYGYTF. The CDR3, as DNA: TGTGCCAGCAGCTTAGGGTTTGCGGGGGGCTATGGCTACACCTTC.

The genes are TRBV2 and TRBJ2-4; D perhaps matches TRBD1 (6 bases). Per the germline V gene, CDR1 is SNHLY and CDR2 is FYNNEI. Trimming removed 6 bases at V and 1 base at J, with 31 bases between. CDR3 length: 21 residues. CDR3 coding DNA: TGTGCCAGCAGCCCCGCCCGACAGCAGGTAAAGGGGGTTGTGGCCAAAAACATTCAGTACTTC. This encodes CASSPARQQVKGVVAKNIQYF. The whole variable domain, remainder taken from reference TRBV2 and TRBJ2-4, is EPEVTQTPSHQVTQMGQEVILRCVPISNHLYFYWYRQILGQKVEFLVSFYNNEISEKSEIFDDQFSVERPDGSNFTLKIRSTKLEDSAMYFCASSPARQQVKGVVAKNIQYFGAGTRLSVL.

The chain joins TRBV4-2 to TRBJ1-5; 8 bases are a match to TRBD1. Germline V lookup: CDR1 LGHNA, CDR2 YNFKEQ. The trim removed 0 bases at V and 4 bases at J, leaving 2 bases unmatched. This CDR3 comprises 15 residues. The CDR3 DNA reads TGTGCCAGCAGCCAAGATGGACAGGGAAATCAGCCCCAGCATTTT. Protein: CASSQDGQGNQPQHF.

The V call is TRBV19, the J call TRBJ1-6; a possible D gene is TRBD1 (5 bases). V lost 7 bases and J lost 8, with 15 bases in between. The CDR3 is 14 residues long. Per the germline V gene, CDR1 is LNHDA and CDR2 is SQIVND (reference sequence). CDR3: CASTLRGSDSPLHF. CDR3 DNA: TGTGCCAGTACCCTCCGGGGGTCGGATTCACCCCTCCACTTT.

This rearrangement joins TRBV3-1 (or the pseudogene TRBV3-2) to TRBJ1-1; D is perhaps TRBD1 (5 bases). Per the germline V gene, CDR1 is LGHDT and CDR2 is YNNKEL (reference sequence). Between the trimmed V and J ends, which lost 4 bases and 1 base, there was a span of 22 bases. CDR3 size: 18 residues. DNA of the CDR3: TGTGCCAGCAGCCCCCGATGGGAGGGGTGGAGTCGGAACACTGAAGCTTTCTTT. Translation: CASSPRWEGWSRNTEAFF.

V and J are TRBV2 and TRBJ2-7, with TRBD1 matching 7 bases. This CDR3 has 15 residues. Germline values: CDR1 SNHLY, CDR2 FYNNEI. With 3 bases clipped from V and 6 bases from J, the junction kept 11 bases outside the gene matches. CDR3 region: CASSETTGVGSEQYF. The CDR3, as DNA: TGTGCCAGCAGTGAGACTACAGGGGTCGGGTCCGAGCAGTACTTC.

V and J are TRBV5-1 and TRBJ1-6; perhaps TRBD1 as D (5 bases). Germline V gene lookup returns CDR1 SGHRS and CDR2 YFSETQ. Between the trimmed V and J ends, which lost 1 base and 8 bases, there was a span of 7 bases. The CDR3 length is 13 residues. The CDR3 reads CASSLSGDSPLHF. CDR3 nucleotide sequence: TGCGCCAGCAGCTTGTCGGGGGATTCACCCCTCCACTTT.

The rearrangement links TRBV4-1 to TRBJ1-5; unclear D gene. Trimming left V 0 bases short and J 8 bases short, with 8 bases between. Germline CDR1 MGHRA, CDR2 YSYEKL. The CDR3 is 13 residues long. CDR3 sequence reads: CASSQDRGKPQHF. The CDR3 DNA reads TGCGCCAGCAGCCAAGATCGGGGAAAGCCCCAGCATTTT.

The rearrangement links TRBV4-2 to TRBJ1-5, with TRBD1 identical over 8 bases. CDR3 length: 17 amino acids. V shed 0 bases, J shed 7 bases, and the junction held 11 bases outside the gene matches. Germline V gives CDR1 LGHNA, CDR2 YNFKEQ. The CDR3 loop is CASSQDWSTGGRQPQHF. In nucleotides, the CDR3 is TGTGCCAGCAGCCAAGATTGGAGCACAGGGGGTAGGCAGCCCCAGCATTTT.

There are a few counts of this clone. V is TRBV18 and J is TRBJ1-3; possibly TRBD1 for D (5 bases). The V end lost 0 bases, the J end lost 8 bases, and 8 bases lay between the germline ends. CDR3 length equals 13 residues. Germline V gene sequence: CDR1 KGHSH, CDR2 LQKENI. As DNA, the CDR3 is TGTGCCAGCTCACCACCTGGGGGGGACACCATATATTTT. It translates to CASSPPGGDTIYF.

This chain joins TRBV5-5 and TRBJ2-5; D unresolved. The CDR3 extends over 16 amino acids. Trimming removed 0 bases at V and 2 bases at J, with 14 bases between. Germline lookup yields CDR1 SGHKS and CDR2 YYEKEE (reference sequence). The CDR3 DNA sequence: TGTGCCAGCAGCTTGGTAGTGTGGGCTACGCAAGAGACCCAGTACTTC. Translating it yields CASSLVVWATQETQYF.

The count of this clone is one. Other DNA sequences of this sample code for an identical CDR3. CDR3 amino acids: CATSEPRQGGETQYF. For the CDR3, the DNA is TGTGCCACCAGTGAACCCAGACAGGGTGGAGAGACCCAGTACTTC. The chain links TRBV24-1 to TRBJ2-5; 7 bases match TRBD1. This CDR3 comprises 15 residues. Looked up from germline, CDR1 is KGHDR and CDR2 is SFDVKD. V was pared by 4 bases and J by 4 bases, with 8 bases of the junction left unmatched.

In its sample, this clone was seen once. This chain connects TRBV5-1 to TRBJ2-3, with D maybe TRBD2 (6 bases). Germline V gene lookup returns CDR1 SGHRS and CDR2 YFSETQ. The ends were cut back, 4 bases at V and 5 bases at J, with 14 bases in the middle. The CDR3 covers 14 residues. The CDR3 loop is CASSRVAGQDTQYF. CDR3 bases: TGCGCCAGCAGCCGGGTCGCGGGGCAAGATACGCAGTATTTT.